Each of the 3 T cell receptor beta chains below was sequenced from the same sample in a study of CD8+ T cells in alopecia areata. RNA was isolated and reverse transcribed to cDNA, the sequencing template. Using immunoSEQ multiplex PCR, the repertoire was profiled, and TCRdb retains in-frame clones only, with some absent. This table holds 150,000 or so clones, about 71% found once. Treatment given: oral pan-JAK inhibitor, 5-10 mg twice daily. Here the sequenced sample was CD4+ T cells sorted from blood, taken at week 4, from a patient treated with tofacitinib. The receptors derive from a human donor with alopecia areata.

This clone showed up just a few times. The rearrangement uses TRBV27 and TRBJ1-5; D possibly corresponds to TRBD1 (5 bases). The germline gives CDR1 MNHEY, CDR2 SMNVEV (reference sequence). Trimming left V 4 bases short and J 5 bases short, with 6 bases between. CDR3 size: 12 residues. CDR3 sequence: CASSSGHQPQHF. In DNA, the CDR3 is TGTGCCAGCAGTTCAGGGCATCAGCCCCAGCATTTT.

With respect to this clone: A read error may be the cause here, since a much bigger clone is one base away. The CDR3 here is CASSQDPGRWETEAFF. CDR3 nucleotide sequence: TGCGCCAGCAGCCAAGATCCGGGCCGGTGGGAGACTGAAGCTTTCTTT. The V and J genes are TRBV4-3 and TRBJ1-1; D remains ambiguous. V was clipped by 0 bases and J by 5 bases, with 16 bases between them. This CDR3 has 16 amino acids. From germline, CDR1 is LGHNA and CDR2 YSLEER.

The chain employs TRBV15 and TRBJ1-2; D not resolved. Germline V CDR1 and CDR2: LNHNV, YYDKDF (reference sequence). V was clipped by 1 base and J by 3 bases, with 6 bases between them. CDR3 length: 13 amino acids. CDR3 in DNA: TGTGCCACCAGCAGAGTCCAGCACTATGGCTACACCTTC. This codes for CATSRVQHYGYTF.